What follows are 31 T cell receptor beta chains derived from one specimen sequenced in a study of T cell repertoires in aging, cancer and after chemotherapy. Peripheral blood genomic DNA, not sorted cells or RNA, was the template. Rearranged V-D-J TRB sequences were amplified with a mixed TRB-A/B primer pool. Via MiXCR, TCRdb re-called the multiplex PCR reads, giving one row per CDR3 protein. Found here are about 9,200 distinct CDR3 sequences, roughly two fifths of them singletons; the top ten hold about 3.8%. The sample was blood. These receptors originate from a human donor in good health.

Comments on this clonotype: A much larger clone is a single base away; this may be a read error. The chain uses TRBV29-1 and TRBJ2-7; 7 bases fit TRBD2. CDR3 length equals 16 residues. Trimming cost V 6 bases and J 4 bases; bases outside gene matches: 18. Germline CDR1 SQVTM, CDR2 ANQGSEA. CDR3 sequence (DNA): TGCAGCGTCGTCGTCCTTGGTCTAGCGGAACTATACGAGCAGTACTTC. This encodes CSVVVLGLAELYEQYF.

The genes are TRBV11-3 and TRBJ2-5; maybe TRBD2 (5 bases). The CDR3 is 15 residues long. The V end was cut by 5 bases, the J end by 5 bases, with 18 bases between. Germline V CDR1 and CDR2: SGHNT, YENEEA. CDR3 region: CASSPVTRRRETQYF. DNA for the CDR3: TGTGCCAGCAGCCCCGTGACCCGACGGAGGGAGACCCAGTACTTC.

The V gene is TRBV19, the J gene TRBJ2-1; the match to TRBD1 covers 7 bases. In germline, CDR1 is LNHDA, CDR2 SQIVND (reference sequence). The V segment lost 5 bases and the J segment 7 bases; nucleotides outside the gene matches: 11. The length of the CDR3 is 15 residues. The CDR3 sequence is CASSLVAVRGNEQFF. The CDR3 DNA follows: TGTGCCAGTAGTTTGGTCGCGGTCAGGGGGAATGAGCAGTTCTTC.

CDR3 region: CASSPGLAGNTDTQYF. The CDR3 region has the DNA TGTGCCAGCTCCCCGGGACTAGCGGGGAACACAGATACGCAGTATTTT. The gene calls are TRBV18 and TRBJ2-3; TRBD2 matches at 13 bases. The CDR3 has 16 amino acids. Germline assignment: CDR1 KGHSH and CDR2 LQKENI. V shed 6 bases and J 2 bases; nucleotides not matched to a gene: 5.

This clonotype was found a few times. At one boundary the junction diverges from the germline segment, which might be a read error. This sequence joins TRBV19 and TRBJ1-2, with D perhaps matching TRBD1 (5 bases). The CDR3 is 11 residues long. CDR1 and CDR2 from the germline V gene are LNHDA and SQIVND (reference sequence). In DNA form, the CDR3 reads TGTGCCAGTAGTATAGGTGCAGGGTTCAACTTC. Residues: CASSIGAGFNF.

V and J are TRBV6-1 and TRBJ1-1; D gene ambiguous. V was trimmed by 2 bases and J by 4 bases, leaving 11 bases between them. Germline assignment: CDR1 MNHNS and CDR2 SASEGT. This CDR3 has 14 residues. The CDR3 loop is CASSERVLTTEAFF. CDR3 DNA: TGTGCCAGCAGTGAACGGGTTTTGACCACTGAAGCTTTCTTT.

The genes are TRBV6-5 and TRBJ2-1; D is perhaps TRBD2 (5 bases). With 7 bases removed from V and 8 bases from J, the gap between germline ends came to 15 bases. The CDR3 is 13 residues long. Per the germline V gene, CDR1 is MNHEY and CDR2 is SVGAGI. The CDR3 nucleotides read TGTGCCAGCACCCCCGCCGGGGTCGATGAGCAGTTCTTC. It specifies CASTPAGVDEQFF.

J is TRBJ1-2 and V is TRBV29-1; no clear D. CDR3 length: 13 residues. Germline CDR1 and CDR2: SQVTM and ANQGSEA. V was trimmed by 2 bases and J by 8 bases, leaving 15 bases between them. In nucleotides, the CDR3 is TGCAGCGTTGAACGGGCCTCTTATGGGGGCTACACCTTC. This sequence encodes CSVERASYGGYTF.

The chain carries TRBV18 and TRBJ1-1, with 8 nucleotides matching TRBD1. V was pared by 2 bases and J by 1 base, with 3 bases of the junction left unmatched. From germline, CDR1 is KGHSH and CDR2 LQKENI. CDR3 length: 15 amino acids. CDR3 nucleotides: TGTGCCAGCTCACCATGGACAGGGAAGAACACTGAAGCTTTCTTT. Amino acids: CASSPWTGKNTEAFF.

This clonotype was seen only a few times. The CDR3 region has the DNA TGTGCCAGCTTCCCCCTGAAGCAGGGCAGGATGAACACTGAAGCTTTCTTT. This codes for CASFPLKQGRMNTEAFF. The rearrangement uses TRBV6-2 or TRBV6-3 and TRBJ1-1; tentative D call: TRBD1 (5 bases). This CDR3 region has 17 residues. V lost 8 bases and J 0 bases, leaving 22 bases between the germline ends. CDR1 and CDR2 from the germline V gene are MNHEY and SVGEGT.

This clonotype showed up just a few times. This chain joins TRBV19 and TRBJ2-1; 9 nucleotides agree with TRBD1. Germline-derived CDR1 and CDR2 are LNHDA and SQIVND (reference sequence). The CDR3 sequence is 18 residues long. The V segment lost 2 bases and the J segment 4 bases; nucleotides outside the gene matches: 12. The CDR3 DNA reads TGTGCCAGTAGTATATCCCTCTGGACAGGGGCCTCTTACAATGAGCAGTTCTTC. Translated: CASSISLWTGASYNEQFF.

V usage is TRBV6-2 or TRBV6-3 and J usage is TRBJ1-5, with D unclear. In germline, CDR1 is MNHEY, CDR2 SVGEGT. V lost 5 bases, J lost 3 bases, and 8 bases lay in between. The CDR3 has 13 amino acids. DNA of the CDR3: TGTGCCAGCAGTGACGAGATCAATCAGCCCCAGCATTTT. Protein: CASSDEINQPQHF.

This clonotype has more than one count but fewer than ten. The rearrangement uses TRBV19 and TRBJ1-2; 9 bases line up with TRBD1. CDR1 is LNHDA, CDR2 SQIVND, per germline (reference sequence). CDR3 length equals 17 residues. V lost 0 bases to trimming and J lost 1 base; unmatched junction nucleotides: 6. CDR3 DNA: TGTGCCAGTAGTATAGATGGGTACAGGGGGCGTAACTATGGCTACACCTTC. As protein: CASSIDGYRGRNYGYTF. Full variable domain (remainder filled in from reference TRBV19 and TRBJ1-2): DGGITQSPKYLFRKEGQNVTLSCEQNLNHDAMYWYRQDPGQGLRLIYYSQIVNDFQKGDIAEGYSVSREKKESFPLTVTSAQKNPTAFYLCASSIDGYRGRNYGYTFGSGTRLTVV.

This clonotype was detected only a few times. The chain links TRBV6-5 to TRBJ1-1; D is undetermined. From germline, CDR1 is MNHEY and CDR2 SVGAGI. Trimming shortened V by 4 bases and J by 0 bases, and 3 bases separated the two germline ends. CDR3 length: 12 residues. The CDR3 protein is CASSLMNTEAFF. DNA of the CDR3: TGTGCCAGCAGTTTGATGAACACTGAAGCTTTCTTT.

V and J are TRBV12-3 or TRBV12-4 and TRBJ1-2, with a possible D match to TRBD1 (6 bases). The CDR3 has 14 amino acids. Trimming removed 6 bases from V and 9 bases from J, with 20 bases in between. The CDR3 region has the DNA TGTGCCAGCAGCTTTAGGGGGGGAGGGGAAAGCTACACCTTC. Translating it yields CASSFRGGGESYTF.

The CDR3 DNA reads TGTGCCATCAGAGAACTAGCGGGACGACTAAGAGGGGACAATGAGCAGTTCTTC. Translating it yields CAIRELAGRLRGDNEQFF. The genes are TRBV10-3 and TRBJ2-1, with TRBD2 identical over 10 bases. CDR1 and CDR2 (germline): ENHRY, SYGVKD. V lost 6 bases to trimming and J lost 5 bases; unmatched junction nucleotides: 16. The CDR3 loop spans 18 amino acids.

V and J are TRBV27 and TRBJ2-7; D call uncertain. The V and J ends lost 2 bases and 2 bases respectively, with 10 bases between them. The CDR3 loop spans 14 amino acids. Germline CDR1 MNHEY, CDR2 SMNVEV (reference sequence). CDR3: CASSLRSAPYEQYF. The DNA of the CDR3 is TGTGCCAGCAGTTTAAGGTCAGCCCCCTACGAGCAGTACTTC.

Only a few counts were recorded for this clonotype. V gene TRBV19 combines with J gene TRBJ1-2, with D hard to call. In germline, CDR1 is LNHDA, CDR2 SQIVND (reference sequence). The V end was cut by 3 bases, the J end by 6 bases, with 29 bases between. The CDR3 runs to 19 residues. The chain's CDR3 is CASSILIIRRSTDGDGYTF. In DNA, the CDR3 is TGTGCCAGTAGTATTCTTATAATCCGGAGATCCACCGATGGTGATGGCTACACCTTC.

The chain couples TRBV6-5 to TRBJ1-2; 9 bases agree with TRBD1. CDR1 is MNHEY and CDR2 is SVGAGI in the germline V gene. The CDR3 has 14 amino acids. The J segment lost 5 bases and the V segment lost 0 bases, leaving 1 base of the junction unmatched. As DNA, the CDR3 is TGTGCCAGCAGTTACTCGGGACAGGGATATGGCTACACCTTC. Translation gives CASSYSGQGYGYTF.

V and J are TRBV13 and TRBJ2-1; the match to TRBD2 covers 9 bases. The junction had 12 bases not matched to a gene; V was cut back by 3 bases and J by 0 bases. Per germline, CDR1 PRHDT and CDR2 FYEKMQ (reference sequence). The CDR3 runs 19 residues. The CDR3 sequence: CASSLSLAGFLSSYNEQFF. The CDR3 bases are TGTGCCAGCAGCTTGTCCCTAGCGGGGTTCCTGAGCTCCTACAATGAGCAGTTCTTC.

This clonotype has only a few counts. The chain couples TRBV19 to TRBJ1-5; D call uncertain. The germline V and J ends were trimmed by 7 bases and 2 bases, with 12 bases remaining between them. The germline gives CDR1 LNHDA, CDR2 SQIVND (reference sequence). The length of the CDR3 is 14 residues. The CDR3 sequence is CASKPAAGNQPQHF. The CDR3 DNA reads as TGTGCCAGTAAACCGGCCGCGGGCAATCAGCCCCAGCATTTT.

The chain uses TRBV18 and TRBJ2-7; TRBD2 matches 9 bases. This CDR3 has 15 amino acids. The V gene end was trimmed by 3 bases and the J gene end by 3 bases; junction bases not matched to a gene: 6. Per the germline V gene, CDR1 is KGHSH and CDR2 is LQKENI. CDR3 loop: CASSPPGLAYYEQYF. As DNA, the CDR3 is TGTGCCAGCTCACCTCCGGGACTAGCCTACTACGAGCAGTACTTC.

The chain is built from TRBV19 and TRBJ2-5, with TRBD1 matching over 7 bases. The V gene's germline CDR1 is LNHDA and CDR2 SQIVND (reference sequence). The CDR3 is made up of 13 amino acids. After removal of 5 bases from V and 5 bases from J, the junction contained 5 bases not matched to a gene. This chain's CDR3 is CASSPDRDETQYF. CDR3 nucleotide sequence: TGTGCCAGTAGTCCAGACAGGGATGAGACCCAGTACTTC.

This clonotype occurred once. The V and J genes are TRBV24-1 and TRBJ1-5; TRBD1 matches at 7 bases. Germline V lookup: CDR1 KGHDR, CDR2 SFDVKD. The CDR3 sequence is 15 residues long. J was trimmed by 5 bases and V by 4 bases; bases with no gene match: 7. This CDR3 reads CATSDWGGQYQPQHF. The CDR3 DNA is TGTGCCACCAGTGACTGGGGGGGACAGTATCAGCCCCAGCATTTT.

The chain is built from TRBV5-4 and TRBJ1-1; D may be TRBD1 (6 bases). V lost 2 bases and J 7 bases, leaving 12 bases between the germline ends. This CDR3 spans 13 amino acids. CDR1 is SGHNT, CDR2 YYREEE, per germline (reference sequence). The CDR3 nucleotides are TGTGCCAGCAGCTTTGGGGGCGTTGGTGAAGCTTTCTTT. The encoded protein is CASSFGGVGEAFF.

This clonotype showed up just a few times. The CDR3 loop reads CASRLLAGSPDTQYF. As DNA, the CDR3 is TGTGCCAGCAGGCTACTAGCGGGTAGCCCAGATACGCAGTATTTT. This chain uses TRBV12-3 or TRBV12-4 with TRBJ2-3; 9 bases are shared with TRBD2. CDR3 length: 15 amino acids. The ends lost 6 bases at V and 4 bases at J; junction bases unmatched: 8.

This clonotype was recorded a few times. CDR3 sequence (DNA): TGTGCCAGTAGTGCCACTAGCGGGGGGGGAGAGACCCAGTACTTC. It encodes CASSATSGGGETQYF. The chain is built from TRBV19 and TRBJ2-5; 13 bases line up with TRBD2. J lost 4 bases, V lost 5 bases, and 4 bases had no gene match. CDR3 length: 15 residues. Per the germline V gene, CDR1 is LNHDA and CDR2 is SQIVND (reference sequence).

This rearrangement joins TRBV5-1 to TRBJ1-2; weak D call: TRBD1 (5 bases). Germline V gives CDR1 SGHRS, CDR2 YFSETQ. V lost 2 bases to trimming and J lost 9 bases, with 17 bases between them. This CDR3 spans 14 amino acids. The CDR3 coding sequence is TGCGCCAGCAGCTTAGAGGGGCCGCCCTCGAGCTACACCTTC. Protein sequence: CASSLEGPPSSYTF.

The chain uses TRBV7-9 and TRBJ2-1; 11 bases line up with TRBD2. The CDR3 loop spans 17 amino acids. Germline CDR1 reads SEHNR; CDR2 reads FQNEAQ (reference sequence). With 1 base clipped from V and 7 bases from J, the junction kept 9 bases outside the gene matches. CDR3 region: CASSLGGTSGYLNEQFF. In DNA form, the CDR3 reads TGTGCCAGCAGCTTAGGGGGGACTAGCGGATATTTAAATGAGCAGTTCTTC.

The chain joins TRBV14 to TRBJ2-1; D gene uncertain. Germline CDR1 reads SGHDN; CDR2 reads FVKESK. With 3 bases removed from V and 6 bases from J, the gap between germline ends came to 18 bases. This CDR3 has 16 amino acids. The CDR3 spells CASSHGGWQTLNEQFF. For the CDR3, the DNA is TGTGCCAGCAGCCACGGCGGCTGGCAGACGCTCAATGAGCAGTTCTTC.

This clonotype came up once. One junction end does not reproduce the germline sequence, and a read error may be involved. The chain couples TRBV27 to TRBJ2-1; no definite D call. The CDR3 sequence is 14 residues long. In germline, CDR1 is MNHEY, CDR2 SMNVEV (reference sequence). CDR3 sequence: CATSPSGVDNEQFF. The CDR3 nucleotides are TGTGCCACCAGTCCATCTGGGGTAGACAATGAGCAGTTCTTC.